Presented here are 23 T cell receptor beta chains from one specimen sequenced in a study of PD-1 blockade in classical Hodgkin lymphoma. Every patient was affected by relapse after autologous stem cell transplantation, while exposure to brentuximab vedotin was not uniform. Assay used: immunoSEQ multiplex PCR; TCRdb lists only in-frame clones, some missing. The sample consists of tens of thousands of clones, roughly nine tenths of them appearing once. The source was peripheral blood mononuclear cells (PBMCs), collected at baseline. These receptor sequences come from a human donor with classical Hodgkin lymphoma.

This chain connects TRBV11-2 to TRBJ2-7, with TRBD1 matching over 7 bases. Per the germline V gene, CDR1 is SGHAT and CDR2 is FQNNGV. Trimming took 5 bases from V and 3 from J; bases not matched to a gene: 7. This CDR3 is 14 amino acids long. CDR3 loop: CASSPGTAVYEQYF. For the CDR3, the DNA is TGTGCCAGCAGCCCCGGGACAGCAGTCTACGAGCAGTACTTC.

The chain links TRBV11-2 to TRBJ1-1, with a weak D call TRBD1 (5 bases). CDR1 is SGHAT, CDR2 FQNNGV, per germline. The CDR3 has 13 amino acids. The ends were cut back, 3 bases at V and 1 base at J, with 6 bases in the middle. The CDR3, as DNA: TGTGCCAGCAGCTTCGACAGGAACACTGAAGCTTTCTTT. Translation: CASSFDRNTEAFF.

This chain's CDR3 is CASSSGDTDTQYF. In nucleotides, the CDR3 is TGTGCCAGTAGTTCGGGGGACACAGATACGCAGTATTTT. V and J are TRBV19 and TRBJ2-3; perhaps TRBD2 as D (6 bases). The CDR3 spans 13 residues. V was pared by 5 bases and J by 2 bases, with 8 bases between. CDR1 LNHDA and CDR2 SQIVND come from the germline V gene (reference sequence).

The count of this clone is one. This chain connects TRBV29-1 to TRBJ2-3, with a weak D call TRBD2 (7 bases). Germline values: CDR1 SQVTM, CDR2 ANQGSEA. This CDR3 spans 18 amino acids. Trimming cost V 5 bases and J 0 bases, with 24 bases left between them. In DNA form, the CDR3 reads TGCAGCGTTAACGTGGGGACGGGGGGCCGTGCTAGCACAGATACGCAGTATTTT. It translates to CSVNVGTGGRASTDTQYF.

In its sample, this clone was seen once. This chain links TRBV11-2 with TRBJ2-7; D gene ambiguous. The germline V gene has CDR1 SGHAT and CDR2 FQNNGV. The CDR3 spans 17 residues. Trimming stripped 4 bases from V and 0 bases from J, with 19 bases between. CDR3 bases: TGTGCCAGCAGCTATCCCCCTGATGGGCGCGCCTCCTACGAGCAGTACTTC. Its translation: CASSYPPDGRASYEQYF.

This clone was counted between two and nine times. This chain uses TRBV14 with TRBJ1-1, with a possible D match to TRBD1 (5 bases). CDR1 and CDR2 from the germline V gene are SGHDN and FVKESK. Between the trimmed V and J ends, which lost 6 bases and 5 bases, there was a span of 16 bases. The CDR3 length is 14 residues. The DNA for the CDR3 is TGTGCCAGCAGGTTGTCCCTAGGGGTAACTGAAGCTTTCTTT. Translated: CASRLSLGVTEAFF.

V usage is TRBV5-8 and J usage is TRBJ1-1, with a tentative D call TRBD1 (6 bases). The CDR3 contains 15 residues. Germline-derived CDR1 and CDR2 are SGHTS and YDEGEE. Deletions cut 4 bases from V and 7 bases from J, with 20 bases between. CDR3 residues: CASSKFWEGVDEAFF. The CDR3, as DNA: TGTGCCAGCAGCAAATTCTGGGAGGGGGTGGATGAAGCTTTCTTT.

This chain joins TRBV5-1 and TRBJ1-6; D remains ambiguous. The CDR3 extends over 12 amino acids. The germline gives CDR1 SGHRS, CDR2 YFSETQ. Between the trimmed V and J ends, which lost 3 bases and 9 bases, there was a span of 7 bases. The CDR3 DNA reads as TGCGCCAGCAGCTATGAGCGTTCACCCCTCCACTTT. Translated, it gives CASSYERSPLHF.

The CDR3 sequence is CASSQVGTGRGAEAFF. The DNA of the CDR3 is TGCGCCAGCAGCCAAGTGGGGACAGGGAGAGGAGCTGAAGCTTTCTTT. The rearrangement joins TRBV4-1 to TRBJ1-1, with 9 bases identical to TRBD1. Losses at the gene ends were 1 base for V and 6 bases for J; bases not matched to a gene: 9. Germline V gene lookup returns CDR1 MGHRA and CDR2 YSYEKL. CDR3 length: 16 amino acids.

J is TRBJ2-7 and V is TRBV13; perhaps TRBD2 as D (5 bases). Per germline, CDR1 PRHDT and CDR2 FYEKMQ (reference sequence). The CDR3 runs 13 residues. V was cut by 4 bases and J by 3 bases, with 10 bases left in between. This CDR3 reads CASSSTSGYEQYF. As DNA, the CDR3 is TGTGCCAGCAGCTCAACGAGCGGCTACGAGCAGTACTTC. The whole variable domain, remainder taken from reference TRBV13 and TRBJ2-7, is AAGVIQSPRHLIKEKRETATLKCYPIPRHDTVYWYQQGPGQDPQFLISFYEKMQSDKGSIPDRFSAQQFSDYHSELNMSSLELGDSALYFCASSSTSGYEQYFGPGTRLTVT.

This sequence joins TRBV7-8 and TRBJ2-7; TRBD1 matches 7 bases. Trimming removed 5 bases from V and 3 bases from J; junction bases left unmatched: 7. Germline V gene data show CDR1 as SGHVS and CDR2 as FQNEAQ. This CDR3 is built from 14 residues. The CDR3 reads CASSPRDSYYEQYF. The CDR3 DNA sequence: TGTGCCAGCAGCCCCCGGGACAGCTACTACGAGCAGTACTTC.

The chain carries TRBV19 and TRBJ2-7, with TRBD1 matching 8 bases. This CDR3 has 16 residues. Losses at the gene ends were 5 bases for V and 5 bases for J; bases not matched to a gene: 14. The germline V gene encodes CDR1 LNHDA and CDR2 SQIVND (reference sequence). The CDR3 bases are TGTGCCAGTAGTGATCGTTTGCGGACAGGGTTTCACGAGCAGTACTTC. This encodes CASSDRLRTGFHEQYF. Complete variable domain (other parts from reference TRBV19 and TRBJ2-7): DGGITQSPKYLFRKEGQNVTLSCEQNLNHDAMYWYRQDPGQGLRLIYYSQIVNDFQKGDIAEGYSVSREKKESFPLTVTSAQKNPTAFYLCASSDRLRTGFHEQYFGPGTRLTVT.

This chain connects TRBV6-5 to TRBJ2-1, with D hard to call. CDR3 length: 12 amino acids. V lost 6 bases and J 5 bases, leaving 8 bases between the germline ends. CDR1 and CDR2 (germline): MNHEY, SVGAGI. The CDR3 DNA is TGTGCCAGCAGCTCTGTCAACAATGAGCAGTTCTTC. It is translated as CASSSVNNEQFF.

The J gene is TRBJ2-5, the V gene TRBV19; the match to TRBD1 covers 7 bases. The CDR3 extends over 14 amino acids. Trimming removed 5 bases from V and 5 bases from J; junction bases left unmatched: 8. Germline-derived CDR1 and CDR2 are LNHDA and SQIVND (reference sequence). The DNA of the CDR3 is TGTGCCAGTAGTGCGTCAGGGGGTCGGGAGACCCAGTACTTC. Residues: CASSASGGRETQYF.

The chain is built from TRBV19 and TRBJ2-3; tentative D call: TRBD1 (5 bases). This CDR3 has 17 amino acids. Trimming pared 3 bases from V and 0 bases from J, leaving 16 bases between. Looked up from germline, CDR1 is LNHDA and CDR2 is SQIVND (reference sequence). CDR3: CASSIGQGPFSTDTQYF. The CDR3 DNA sequence: TGTGCCAGTAGTATCGGGCAGGGCCCCTTTAGCACAGATACGCAGTATTTT.

The V and J genes are TRBV5-1 and TRBJ1-5; D is perhaps TRBD1 (6 bases). The germline V and J ends were trimmed by 2 bases and 4 bases, with 10 bases remaining between them. This CDR3 spans 14 amino acids. The germline V gene has CDR1 SGHRS and CDR2 YFSETQ. Here the CDR3 reads CASSFEGGNQPQHF. CDR3 bases: TGCGCCAGCAGCTTTGAGGGGGGGAATCAGCCCCAGCATTTT.

The genes are TRBV6-5 and TRBJ2-7, with 8 nucleotides matching TRBD1. CDR1 is MNHEY and CDR2 is SVGAGI in the germline V gene. The CDR3 is 15 residues long. Losses at the gene ends were 5 bases for V and 1 base for J; bases not matched to a gene: 7. The CDR3 nucleotides are TGTGCCAGCAGTCCGACAGGGACAGGATCCTACGAGCAGTACTTC. This gives the protein CASSPTGTGSYEQYF.

This rearrangement joins TRBV7-6 to TRBJ2-7; 9 bases fit TRBD1. Losses at the gene ends were 4 bases for V and 4 bases for J; bases not matched to a gene: 8. The CDR3 spans 15 residues. CDR1 and CDR2 (germline): SGHVS, FNYEAQ. CDR3 amino acids: CASSSPGQGVYEQYF. Written as DNA, the CDR3 is TGTGCCAGCAGCTCCCCGGGACAGGGAGTTTACGAGCAGTACTTC.

This chain connects TRBV2 to TRBJ2-5, with D perhaps assigned TRBD1 or TRBD2 (5 bases each). V was cut by 6 bases and J by 4 bases, with 18 bases left in between. The CDR3 is 15 residues long. The V gene's germline CDR1 is SNHLY and CDR2 FYNNEI. CDR3 sequence (DNA): TGTGCCAGCAGCGAGCAGGGAGTCCCTGGAGAGACCCAGTACTTC. Amino acids: CASSEQGVPGETQYF. Looking up the rest from reference TRBV2 and TRBJ2-5 gives the full variable domain: EPEVTQTPSHQVTQMGQEVILRCVPISNHLYFYWYRQILGQKVEFLVSFYNNEISEKSEIFDDQFSVERPDGSNFTLKIRSTKLEDSAMYFCASSEQGVPGETQYFGPGTRLLVL.

This chain connects TRBV5-1 to TRBJ2-1; the match to TRBD2 covers 14 bases. Germline-derived CDR1 and CDR2 are SGHRS and YFSETQ. CDR3 length: 18 amino acids. V lost 0 bases to trimming and J lost 8 bases; unmatched junction nucleotides: 10. The CDR3 DNA is TGCGCCAGCAGCTTGGGACTAGCGGGGGGGCGAAGTAGGGATGAGCAGTTCTTC. Encoded protein: CASSLGLAGGRSRDEQFF.

The rearrangement uses TRBV30 and TRBJ2-7; the match to TRBD2 covers 8 bases. Losses at the gene ends were 3 bases for V and 3 bases for J; bases not matched to a gene: 4. Germline-derived CDR1 and CDR2 are GTSNPN and SVGIG (reference sequence). This CDR3 contains 13 residues. CDR3 protein: CAWRAGVGYEQYF. The CDR3 DNA is TGTGCCTGGAGAGCGGGGGTGGGCTACGAGCAGTACTTC.

The V and J genes are TRBV6-4 and TRBJ1-2; 10 positions match TRBD1. V shed 3 bases, J shed 3 bases, and the junction held 10 bases outside the gene matches. The CDR3 is 17 residues long. Germline V CDR1 and CDR2: MRHNA, SNTAGT. The CDR3 here is CASSDQSDRGKDYGYTF. The CDR3, as DNA: TGTGCCAGCAGTGATCAATCGGACAGGGGGAAGGACTATGGCTACACCTTC.

The chain links TRBV10-3 to TRBJ1-1; 7 bases fit TRBD1. CDR3 length equals 14 residues. Germline CDR1 ENHRY, CDR2 SYGVKD. The V segment lost 6 bases and the J segment 1 base; nucleotides outside the gene matches: 5. CDR3 amino acids: CAIRRQGPNTEAFF. CDR3 coding DNA: TGTGCCATCAGAAGACAGGGCCCGAACACTGAAGCTTTCTTT.